A selection of T cell receptor beta chains follows, all from one sample in a study of T cell repertoires in cytomegalovirus infection. No antigen has been identified for these receptors. TCRdb recomputed calls from the reads with MiXCR, one row per CDR3 protein. The repertoire holds 110,000 or so distinct CDR3 sequences, with roughly 30% as singletons. Sequencing was performed on CD8+ T cells from cultured PBMCs, taken from culture after CMV antigen stimulation. The receptors stem from a human donor in good health (CMV status not recorded). Some clones in this sample may be carry-over from other donors' samples. The CDR3 runs from the conserved cysteine through the conserved F or W. D genes are given only for firm matches. Clone size is shown for a subset of rows, as once, few, many or a class of expanded clone.

j_call | v_call | clone_size | d_call | cdr3_length | cdr3_aa | cdr3_nt
TRBJ2-1 | TRBV7-3 | . | TRBD2 | 15 | CASSPLAGGADEQFF | TGTGCCAGCAGCCCGCTAGCGGGGGGGGCAGATGAGCAGTTCTTC
TRBJ2-7 | TRBV10-3 | . | . | 14 | CAISELLSGYEQYF | TGTGCCATCAGTGAGTTATTATCAGGCTACGAGCAGTACTTC
TRBJ1-3 | TRBV4-3 | . | . | 14 | CASSQGSSGNTIYF | TGCGCCAGCAGCCAAGGCAGCTCTGGAAACACCATATATTTT
TRBJ2-1 | TRBV5-4 | . | . | 15 | CASSLSHPSGPGQFF | TGTGCCAGCAGTCTTTCCCATCCTTCGGGACCCGGCCAGTTCTTC
TRBJ1-6 | TRBV7-9 | . | . | 14 | CASSLVLGDSPLHF | TGTGCCAGCAGCTTAGTGCTCGGGGATTCACCCCTCCACTTT
TRBJ1-5 | TRBV6-1 | . | . | 13 | CASNQGLNQPQHF | TGTGCCAGCAACCAGGGTCTCAATCAGCCCCAGCATTTT
TRBJ1-1 | TRBV4-1 | few | . | 11 | CASSQTDEAFF | TGCGCCAGCAGCCAGACAGATGAAGCTTTCTTT
TRBJ1-5 | TRBV4-2 | . | . | 15 | CASSQAEAGAQPQHF | TGTGCCAGCAGCCAAGCTGAAGCAGGGGCACAGCCCCAGCATTTT
TRBJ2-5 | TRBV7-6 | . | TRBD2 | 17 | CASSLGTSGGALETQYF | TGTGCCAGCAGCCTCGGGACTAGCGGGGGGGCGTTGGAGACCCAGTACTTC
TRBJ2-1 | TRBV7-2 | . | TRBD2 | 17 | CASSPGTSGVAFNEQFF | TGTGCCAGCAGCCCCGGGACTAGCGGGGTAGCCTTCAATGAGCAGTTCTTC
TRBJ2-3 | TRBV5-5 | few | TRBD1 | 18 | CASSVQGAGSLSADTQYF | TGTGCCAGCAGCGTACAGGGGGCGGGTAGCCTGTCGGCAGATACGCAGTATTTT